This TCR beta chain stems from a study of siplizumab effects on memory and regulatory T cells. TCRdb keeps only in-frame clones here, not all; method: immunoSEQ multiplex PCR. The profile shows 90,000 to 120,000 clones, 94% of them singletons. Germline CDR1 SEHNR, CDR2 FQNEAQ (reference sequence). V lost 1 base to trimming and J lost 1 base; unmatched junction nucleotides: 7. CDR3 length equals 18 residues. This clone was detected only once. This clonotype was obtained from a human donor in good health. The rearrangement joins TRBV7-9 to TRBJ2-1, with 10 bases identical to TRBD2. Sequencing was done on a sample of Tregs sorted from blood. CDR3 loop: CASSLVERLAGSYNEQFF. CDR3 sequence (DNA): TGTGCCAGCAGCTTAGTTGAAAGACTAGCGGGTTCCTACAATGAGCAGTTCTTC.